This T cell receptor (beta chain) stems from a study of shared clonotypes between healthy human individuals. Sequencing was at deep level. Assay used: immunoSEQ multiplex PCR; TCRdb lists only in-frame clones, some missing. The data hold hundreds of thousands of clones, with roughly 70% observed a single time. CDR1 and CDR2 from the germline V gene are SGHVS and FQNEAQ. CDR3 length: 17 residues. Losses at the gene ends were 7 bases for V and 5 bases for J; bases not matched to a gene: 13. As concerns this clone: As yet, its antigen is unknown.

Overall study findings and caveats: Sequencing of the sorted subsets was shown by rarefaction to be incomplete despite large depth.

The TCR comes from a woman in her twenties or thirties in good health. Sequencing was performed on memory CD4+ T cells sorted from blood. Stated subset: CD45RA-negative fraction. The V and J genes are TRBV7-8 and TRBJ2-1, with TRBD2 matching 11 bases. The CDR3 nucleotides read TGTGCCAGCATGACTAGCGGGGACCCCTATGAAAACAATGAGCAGTTCTTC. It yields the protein CASMTSGDPYENNEQFF. The whole variable domain, remainder taken from reference TRBV7-8 and TRBJ2-1, is GAGVSQSPRYKVAKRGQDVALRCDPISGHVSLFWYQQALGQGPEFLTYFQNEAQLDKSGLPSDRFFAERPEGSVSTLKIQRTQQEDSAVYLCASMTSGDPYENNEQFFGPGTRLTVL.